This TCR beta chain originates from a study of blood T cell repertoires in COVID-19. Across the study: Whether acute or convalescent, the COVID-19 samples came from the United States, Italy and Spain. The cDNA or gDNA used as material had been derived from T cells, B-cell-depleted T cells, or PBMCs.

The method was immunoSEQ multiplex PCR; TCRdb's version includes in-frame clones alone and lacks a portion of them. The data hold some 180,000 clones, with roughly 90% observed a single time. The CDR3 is 15 amino acids. CDR1 and CDR2 (germline): SGHTA, FQGNSA. Trimming shortened V by 2 bases and J by 2 bases, and 9 bases separated the two germline ends. The rearrangement links TRBV7-2 to TRBJ2-2, with D perhaps matching TRBD1 (6 bases). The TCR comes from a man aged 45-65 years with acute or convalescent COVID-19. Specimen: peripheral blood. CDR3 in DNA: TGTGCCAGCAGCTTACAGGGGCCAAACACCGGGGAGCTGTTTTTT. This sequence encodes CASSLQGPNTGELFF.